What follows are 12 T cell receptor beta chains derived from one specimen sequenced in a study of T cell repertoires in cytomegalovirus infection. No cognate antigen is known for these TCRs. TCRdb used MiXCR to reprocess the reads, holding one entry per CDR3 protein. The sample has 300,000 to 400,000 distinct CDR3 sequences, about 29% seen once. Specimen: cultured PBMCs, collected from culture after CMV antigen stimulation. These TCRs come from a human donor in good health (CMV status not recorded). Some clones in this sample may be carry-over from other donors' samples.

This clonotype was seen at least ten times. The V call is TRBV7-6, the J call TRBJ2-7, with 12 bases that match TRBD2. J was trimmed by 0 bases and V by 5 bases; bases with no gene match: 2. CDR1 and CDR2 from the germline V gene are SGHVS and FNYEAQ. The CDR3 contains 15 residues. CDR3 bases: TGTGCCAGCAGCGAGGGACTAGCGGGCTCCTACGAGCAGTACTTC. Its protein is CASSEGLAGSYEQYF.

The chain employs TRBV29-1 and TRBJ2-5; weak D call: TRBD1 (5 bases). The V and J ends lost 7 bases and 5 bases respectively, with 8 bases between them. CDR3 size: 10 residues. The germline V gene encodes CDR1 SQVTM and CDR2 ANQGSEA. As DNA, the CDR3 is TGCAGCGGGTCAGGGGAGACCCAGTACTTC. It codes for CSGSGETQYF. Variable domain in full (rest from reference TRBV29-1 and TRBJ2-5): SAVISQKPSRDICQRGTSLTIQCQVDSQVTMMFWYRQQPGQSLTLIATANQGSEATYESGFVIDKFPISRPNLTFSTLTVSNMSPEDSSIYLCSGSGETQYFGPGTRLLVL.

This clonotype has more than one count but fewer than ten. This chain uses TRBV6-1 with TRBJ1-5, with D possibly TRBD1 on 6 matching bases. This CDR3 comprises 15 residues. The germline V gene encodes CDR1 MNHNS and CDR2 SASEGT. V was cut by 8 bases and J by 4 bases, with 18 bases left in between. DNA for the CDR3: TGTGCCAGCGGAGAAGGACAGTTAACTAATCAGCCCCAGCATTTT. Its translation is CASGEGQLTNQPQHF.

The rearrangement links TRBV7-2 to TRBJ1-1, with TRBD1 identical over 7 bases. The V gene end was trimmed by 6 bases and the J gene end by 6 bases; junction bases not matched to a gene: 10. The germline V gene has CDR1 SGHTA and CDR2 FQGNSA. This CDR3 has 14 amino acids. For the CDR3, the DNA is TGTGCCAGCAGTATGACAGGGTTGGGCCCTGAAGCTTTCTTT. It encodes CASSMTGLGPEAFF. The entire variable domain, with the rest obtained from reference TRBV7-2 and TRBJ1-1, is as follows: GAGVSQSPSNKVTEKGKDVELRCDPISGHTALYWYRQSLGQGLEFLIYFQGNSAPDKSGLPSDRFSAERTGGSVSTLTIQRTQQEDSAVYLCASSMTGLGPEAFFGQGTRLTVV.

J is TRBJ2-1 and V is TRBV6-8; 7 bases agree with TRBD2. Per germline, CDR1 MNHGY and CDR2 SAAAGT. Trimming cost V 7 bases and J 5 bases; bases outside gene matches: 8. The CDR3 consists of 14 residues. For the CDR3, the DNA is TGTGCCAGCACCCTGGGACTAACCGACAATGAGCAGTTCTTC. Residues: CASTLGLTDNEQFF.

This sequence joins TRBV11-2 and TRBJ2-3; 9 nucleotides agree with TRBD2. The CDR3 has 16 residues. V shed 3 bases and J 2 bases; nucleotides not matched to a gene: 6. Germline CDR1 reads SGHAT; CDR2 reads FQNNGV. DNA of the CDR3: TGTGCCAGCAGCTTTCCCAGCGGGGGGACCACAGATACGCAGTATTTT. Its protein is CASSFPSGGTTDTQYF.

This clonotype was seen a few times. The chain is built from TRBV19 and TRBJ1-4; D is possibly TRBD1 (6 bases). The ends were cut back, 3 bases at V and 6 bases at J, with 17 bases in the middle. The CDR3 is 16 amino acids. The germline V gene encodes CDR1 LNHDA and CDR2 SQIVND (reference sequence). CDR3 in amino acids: CASSMQGIGSDEKLFF. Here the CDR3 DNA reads TGTGCCAGTAGTATGCAGGGGATCGGGTCGGATGAAAAACTGTTTTTT.

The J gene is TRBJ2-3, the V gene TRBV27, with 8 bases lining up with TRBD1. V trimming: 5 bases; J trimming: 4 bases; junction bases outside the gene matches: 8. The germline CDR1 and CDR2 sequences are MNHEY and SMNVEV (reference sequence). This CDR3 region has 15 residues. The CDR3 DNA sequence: TGTGCCAGCAGTCCCCGGACAGGGAAAGCAGATACGCAGTATTTT. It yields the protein CASSPRTGKADTQYF.

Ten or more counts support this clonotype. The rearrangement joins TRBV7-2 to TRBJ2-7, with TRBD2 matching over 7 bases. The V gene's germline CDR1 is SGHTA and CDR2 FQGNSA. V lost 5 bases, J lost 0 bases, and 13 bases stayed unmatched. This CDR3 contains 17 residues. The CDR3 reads CASSQPFERGSSYEQYF. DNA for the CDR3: TGTGCCAGCAGCCAACCCTTCGAGCGGGGCAGCTCCTACGAGCAGTACTTC.

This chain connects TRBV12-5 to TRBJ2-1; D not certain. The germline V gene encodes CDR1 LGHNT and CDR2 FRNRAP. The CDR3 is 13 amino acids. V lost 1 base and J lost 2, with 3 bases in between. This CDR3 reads CASGLGPYNEQFF. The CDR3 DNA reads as TGTGCTAGTGGTTTGGGGCCCTACAATGAGCAGTTCTTC.

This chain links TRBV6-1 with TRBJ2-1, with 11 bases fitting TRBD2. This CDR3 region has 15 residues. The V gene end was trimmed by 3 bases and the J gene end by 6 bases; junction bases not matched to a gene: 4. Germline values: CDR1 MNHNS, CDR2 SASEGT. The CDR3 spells CASSDPTSGSNEQFF. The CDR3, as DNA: TGTGCCAGCAGTGACCCCACTAGCGGGAGCAATGAGCAGTTCTTC.

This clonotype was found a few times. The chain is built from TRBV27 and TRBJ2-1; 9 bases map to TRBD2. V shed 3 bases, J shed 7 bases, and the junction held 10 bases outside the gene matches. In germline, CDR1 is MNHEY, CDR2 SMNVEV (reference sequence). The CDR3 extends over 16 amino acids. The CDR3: CASSFLSGRGWNEQFF. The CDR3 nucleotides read TGTGCCAGCAGTTTCCTTAGCGGGAGAGGTTGGAATGAGCAGTTCTTC.